These 20 T cell receptor beta chains were all obtained from the same sample, sequenced in a study of cytomegalovirus exposure and HLA in healthy donors. The study ran its PCR with 60 Vbeta and 13 Jbeta primers. The assay was immunoSEQ multiplex PCR, and TCRdb's table has in-frame clones only and misses some. The sample holds 100,000 to 150,000 clones, 73% seen once. Sequenced material: PBMCs. Receptor source: a woman between 40 and 50 years old in good health and CMV-seronegative.

This clone was seen only a few times. The V gene is TRBV7-2, the J gene TRBJ2-1, with unresolved D. V was cut by 5 bases and J by 0 bases, with 11 bases left in between. The CDR3 covers 15 residues. CDR1 is SGHTA, CDR2 FQGNSA, per germline. The CDR3 coding sequence is TGTGCCAGCAGCCTTCAATCCAGCTCCTACAATGAGCAGTTCTTC. Amino acid sequence: CASSLQSSSYNEQFF.

V usage is TRBV7-2 and J usage is TRBJ2-5; D remains unclear. This CDR3 has 13 amino acids. Trimming removed 6 bases at V and 0 bases at J, with 8 bases between. CDR1 SGHTA and CDR2 FQGNSA come from the germline V gene. The CDR3 nucleotides read TGTGCCAGCAGGAACTTGTACCAAGAGACCCAGTACTTC. This codes for CASRNLYQETQYF. The complete variable domain, with remaining parts taken from reference TRBV7-2 and TRBJ2-5, reads GAGVSQSPSNKVTEKGKDVELRCDPISGHTALYWYRQSLGQGLEFLIYFQGNSAPDKSGLPSDRFSAERTGGSVSTLTIQRTQQEDSAVYLCASRNLYQETQYFGPGTRLLVL.

This chain joins TRBV5-1 and TRBJ2-5; no definite D call. V was cut by 2 bases and J by 0 bases, with 14 bases left in between. The CDR3 has 16 residues. Germline CDR1 and CDR2: SGHRS and YFSETQ. The CDR3 DNA follows: TGCGCCAGCAGCTTAACCGGTACTCCCTACCAAGAGACCCAGTACTTC. The encoded protein is CASSLTGTPYQETQYF.

This clone has just one count. The rearrangement joins TRBV11-2 to TRBJ2-5; 7 positions agree with TRBD2. The CDR3 spans 16 residues. J was trimmed by 0 bases and V by 3 bases; bases with no gene match: 7. From germline, CDR1 is SGHAT and CDR2 FQNNGV. CDR3 DNA: TGTGCCAGCAGCTTCCTGACTAGCCCGTACCAAGAGACCCAGTACTTC. It is translated as CASSFLTSPYQETQYF. The complete variable domain, with remaining parts taken from reference TRBV11-2 and TRBJ2-5, reads EAGVAQSPRYKIIEKRQSVAFWCNPISGHATLYWYQQILGQGPKLLIQFQNNGVVDDSQLPKDRFSAERLKGVDSTLKIQPAKLEDSAVYLCASSFLTSPYQETQYFGPGTRLLVL.

The chain is built from TRBV5-1 and TRBJ1-3; 7 bases line up with TRBD1. With V trimmed by 4 bases and J by 3 bases, 7 bases remained unmatched. Germline V CDR1 and CDR2: SGHRS, YFSETQ. This CDR3 spans 15 amino acids. DNA for the CDR3: TGCGCCAGCAGCCGGGGGGGGACAGATGGAAACACCATATATTTT. Translating gives CASSRGGTDGNTIYF.

This clone was observed a handful of times. The chain has TRBV28 and TRBJ2-3; 14 bases match TRBD2. The CDR3 covers 18 residues. The germline V gene has CDR1 MDHEN and CDR2 SYDVKM. Unmatched junction bases numbered 12, after V lost 6 bases and J lost 4 bases. This CDR3 is CASRTATLTSGRADTQYF. For the CDR3, the DNA is TGTGCCAGCAGGACCGCTACCCTGACTAGCGGGAGGGCAGATACGCAGTATTTT.

V usage is TRBV6-4 and J usage is TRBJ1-2; D not resolved. The CDR3 runs to 12 residues. V was cut by 8 bases and J by 7 bases, with 14 bases left in between. From germline, CDR1 is MRHNA and CDR2 SNTAGT. CDR3 in amino acids: CASPQRPIGYTF. The DNA for the CDR3 is TGTGCCAGCCCCCAGCGGCCTATTGGCTACACCTTC.

This clone was seen a handful of times. This sample includes further DNA sequences coding for the same CDR3. The genes are TRBV11-2 and TRBJ1-1; tentatively, D is TRBD1 (6 bases). CDR1 and CDR2 (germline): SGHAT, FQNNGV. This CDR3 region has 14 residues. V shed 1 base and J shed 3 bases, with 9 bases lying between them. This CDR3 is CASSLVQGDTEAFF. CDR3 in DNA: TGTGCCAGCAGCTTAGTACAGGGTGACACTGAAGCTTTCTTT.

The rearrangement links TRBV23-1 to TRBJ2-1; D is ambiguous. TRBV23-1 is an open reading frame, and its role is uncertain. Trimming stripped 2 bases from V and 10 bases from J, with 15 bases between. The CDR3 sequence is 14 residues long. The CDR3 nucleotides are TGCGCCAGCAGTCAAAACACCCCCGTGCGGGAGCAGTTCTTC. Translating gives CASSQNTPVREQFF.

The CDR3 loop is CASTNSGEQYF. The CDR3 DNA reads as TGTGCCAGCACCAATAGCGGCGAGCAGTACTTC. The chain joins TRBV7-9 to TRBJ2-7; possible D gene TRBD2, 6 bases. V lost 7 bases and J lost 6, with 10 bases in between. The CDR3 runs to 11 residues. Germline V gene data show CDR1 as SEHNR and CDR2 as FQNEAQ (reference sequence).

The CDR3 region is CASRPRGTYGNEQFF. As DNA, the CDR3 is TGTGCCAGCAGACCCAGGGGGACCTACGGTAATGAGCAGTTCTTC. This sequence joins TRBV5-6 and TRBJ2-1, with 7 bases aligning to TRBD1. The J segment lost 7 bases and the V segment lost 5 bases, leaving 12 bases of the junction unmatched. CDR3 length equals 15 residues. Germline loops: CDR1 SGHDT, CDR2 YYEEEE.

The chain joins TRBV19 to TRBJ2-3; the D gene is possibly TRBD1 (6 bases). Trimming pared 7 bases from V and 5 bases from J, leaving 13 bases between. CDR1 is LNHDA and CDR2 is SQIVND in the germline V gene (reference sequence). The CDR3 has 13 residues. The CDR3: CASNGQGLDTQYF. The CDR3 region has the DNA TGTGCCAGTAATGGGCAGGGGCTAGATACGCAGTATTTT.

This clone was counted between two and nine times. The chain joins TRBV29-1 to TRBJ2-7; 11 nucleotides line up with TRBD2. CDR3 length: 14 residues. Unmatched junction bases numbered 9, after V lost 4 bases and J lost 7 bases. Germline assignment: CDR1 SQVTM and CDR2 ANQGSEA. The CDR3 is CSVAEGTSGAEQYF. The CDR3 region has the DNA TGCAGCGTTGCAGAAGGGACTAGCGGCGCGGAGCAGTACTTC.

J is TRBJ2-3 and V is TRBV7-3, with D possibly TRBD2 on 5 matching bases. The CDR3 is made up of 18 amino acids. Germline values: CDR1 SGHTA, CDR2 FQGTGA. V shed 1 base and J shed 0 bases, with 17 bases lying between them. The CDR3 DNA follows: TGTGCCAGCAGCTTAATATCGAGGGCTCAAAGTAGCACAGATACGCAGTATTTT. Protein sequence: CASSLISRAQSSTDTQYF.

The chain couples TRBV19 to TRBJ1-2, with 7 bases that match TRBD1. The CDR3 covers 12 residues. The germline V gene has CDR1 LNHDA and CDR2 SQIVND (reference sequence). Trimming took 5 bases from V and 10 from J; bases not matched to a gene: 7. Here the CDR3 DNA reads TGTGCCAGTAGTTTCTGGACAGGCCTCTACACCTTC. It translates to CASSFWTGLYTF.

The genes are TRBV11-2 and TRBJ2-5; 8 nucleotides align to TRBD1. V lost 5 bases and J lost 3; bases outside the gene matches: 2. CDR3 length: 13 amino acids. Germline V gene data show CDR1 as SGHAT and CDR2 as FQNNGV. The CDR3 nucleotides read TGTGCCAGCAGCCGGACAGGGAAAGAGACCCAGTACTTC. Translation gives CASSRTGKETQYF.

V and J are TRBV9 and TRBJ2-1; tentative D call: TRBD2 (6 bases). The germline CDR1 and CDR2 sequences are SGDLS and YYNGEE. Deletions cut 0 bases from V and 5 bases from J, with 15 bases between. The CDR3 loop spans 16 amino acids. Here the CDR3 DNA reads TGTGCCAGCAGCGTAGAGGCTAGCGTGTGGGACAATGAGCAGTTCTTC. Translated, it gives CASSVEASVWDNEQFF.

This clone was seen just once. V is TRBV7-2 and J is TRBJ2-3, with 10 bases aligning to TRBD2. The CDR3 extends over 14 amino acids. With 4 bases clipped from V and 4 bases from J, the junction kept 2 bases outside the gene matches. From germline, CDR1 is SGHTA and CDR2 FQGNSA. The CDR3 sequence is CASSSLAGADTQYF. The CDR3 nucleotides read TGTGCCAGCAGCTCCCTAGCGGGGGCAGATACGCAGTATTTT.

This chain connects TRBV18 to TRBJ1-2, with 9 bases that match TRBD1. The germline V gene has CDR1 KGHSH and CDR2 LQKENI. This CDR3 spans 14 amino acids. V dropped 6 bases and J dropped 6; count of bases not matched to a gene: 8. The DNA for the CDR3 is TGTGCCAGCTCGGCAACAGGGGGCGCGGATGGCTACACCTTC. Encoded protein: CASSATGGADGYTF. Full variable domain (outside the CDR3, taken from reference TRBV18 and TRBJ1-2): NAGVMQNPRHLVRRRGQEARLRCSPMKGHSHVYWYRQLPEEGLKFMVYLQKENIIDESGMPKERFSAEFPKEGPSILRIQQVVRGDSAAYFCASSATGGADGYTFGSGTRLTVV.

The chain links TRBV4-2 to TRBJ2-2, with 7 positions matching TRBD1. This CDR3 is built from 17 residues. The germline gives CDR1 LGHNA, CDR2 YNFKEQ. V was clipped by 0 bases and J by 7 bases; unmatched bases: 11. CDR3 loop: CASSQDSSGRGIGELFF. As DNA, the CDR3 is TGTGCCAGCAGCCAAGATTCCTCGGGCAGGGGGATCGGGGAGCTGTTTTTT.